These T cell receptor beta chains were read from a single sample in a study of blood T cell repertoires in COVID-19. The repertoire was sequenced with immunoSEQ multiplex PCR; TCRdb's copy has only in-frame clones and lacks some. The table lists 30,000 or so clones, about 89% of them singletons. Material: peripheral blood. These receptors all stem from a woman aged 40 to 55 with active or convalescent COVID-19. Each CDR3 is given with its conserved first and last residue. The D gene is left open where the match is weak. Size is omitted from some rows. Given values are once, few, many or a class for expanded clones.

d_call,clone_size,v_call,j_call,cdr3_aa,cdr3_nt
TRBD1,few,TRBV7-9,TRBJ2-3,CASSQGDRGTDTQYF,TGTGCCAGCAGCCAGGGGGACAGGGGTACAGATACGCAGTATTTT
TRBD1,-,TRBV3-1/TRBV3-2,TRBJ1-6,CASSLLSGTGTGNSPLHF,TGTGCCAGCAGCCTCTTATCCGGGACAGGGACTGGTAATTCACCCCTCCACTTT
-,-,TRBV6-5,TRBJ1-2,CASSPGDIQWGYTF,TGTGCCAGCAGTCCCGGGGACATACAGTGGGGCTACACCTTC
-,-,TRBV3-1/TRBV3-2,TRBJ1-2,CASSYRGSTGYGYTF,TGTGCCAGCAGCTACCGAGGGAGCACGGGCTATGGCTACACCTTC
TRBD1,-,TRBV20-1,TRBJ2-5,CSALQGETQYF,TGCAGTGCTTTACAGGGGGAGACCCAGTACTTC
TRBD1,-,TRBV11-2,TRBJ1-1,CASSPSGTGISTEAFF,TGTGCCAGCAGCCCATCCGGGACAGGGATTAGCACTGAAGCTTTCTTT
-,once,TRBV21-1,TRBJ1-5,CASSDKDTLNNQPQHF,TGTGCCAGCAGCGATAAGGACACCTTGAACAATCAGCCCCAGCATTTT
-,-,TRBV3-1/TRBV3-2,TRBJ1-3,CASSQGRREGGNTIYF,TGTGCCAGCAGCCAAGGGCGGAGGGAGGGTGGAAACACCATATATTTT
-,once,TRBV11-2,TRBJ2-7,CASSLDRVAIYEQYF,TGTGCCAGCAGCTTAGATCGGGTAGCCATCTACGAGCAGTACTTC
-,-,TRBV30,TRBJ1-6,CAWSVDGQGNSPLHF,TGTGCCTGGAGTGTAGATGGCCAGGGAAATTCACCCCTCCACTTT
-,few,TRBV7-9,TRBJ1-2,CASSPTATSNYGYTF,TGTGCCAGCAGCCCGACAGCGACCTCTAACTATGGCTACACCTTC
TRBD1,-,TRBV25-1,TRBJ2-2,CASSSGQGWYTGELFF,TGTGCCAGCAGCTCTGGACAGGGGTGGTACACCGGGGAGCTGTTTTTT
-,-,TRBV28,TRBJ1-3,CASSPDTSGNTIYF,TGTGCCAGCAGCCCCGACACCTCTGGAAACACCATATATTTT
-,few,TRBV19,TRBJ2-3,CASSIADTQYF,TGTGCCAGTAGTATCGCAGATACGCAGTATTTT
-,-,TRBV30,TRBJ2-1,CAYGRREQFF,TGTGCCTACGGCCGCAGGGAGCAGTTCTTC
-,-,TRBV15,TRBJ1-1,CATSRGWGGSRNTEAFF,TGTGCCACCAGCAGAGGATGGGGTGGGAGCAGGAACACTGAAGCTTTCTTT
-,-,TRBV3-1/TRBV3-2,TRBJ1-1,CASSQDRGVEAFF,TGTGCCAGCAGCCAAGATCGGGGGGTTGAAGCTTTCTTT
TRBD2,-,TRBV15,TRBJ2-5,CATSRDTSGSGETQYF,TGTGCCACCAGCAGAGATACTAGCGGGAGTGGAGAGACCCAGTACTTC
TRBD1,-,TRBV11-3,TRBJ2-2,CASSLGQGFGELFF,TGTGCCAGCAGCTTGGGACAGGGGTTCGGGGAGCTGTTTTTT
-,-,TRBV2,TRBJ1-1,CASSHPGAEAFF,TGTGCCAGCAGCCACCCGGGAGCTGAAGCTTTCTTT
-,-,TRBV5-4,TRBJ1-2,CASSMPARTDAIYGYTF,TGTGCCAGCAGCATGCCCGCGAGGACAGATGCTATCTATGGCTACACCTTC
-,-,TRBV6-4,TRBJ1-2,CASSDSAGHYGYTF,TGTGCCAGCAGTGACTCGGCAGGGCACTATGGCTACACCTTC
TRBD2,-,TRBV9,TRBJ2-7,CASSVGGTSPYEQYF,TGTGCCAGCAGCGTAGGTGGGACTAGCCCCTACGAGCAGTACTTC
TRBD1,-,TRBV10-2,TRBJ1-3,CASRATRDSSGNTIYF,TGCGCCAGCAGAGCAACCCGGGACAGCTCTGGAAACACCATATATTTT
TRBD1,-,TRBV19,TRBJ1-4,CASTGGGQGREKLFF,TGTGCCAGTACCGGGGGAGGACAGGGACGCGAAAAACTGTTTTTT
TRBD1,-,TRBV9,TRBJ2-5,CASSVATGARETQYF,TGTGCCAGCAGCGTAGCGACAGGGGCACGGGAGACCCAGTACTTC
-,few,TRBV7-9,TRBJ1-5,CASSPAGGNQPQHF,TGTGCCAGCAGCCCTGCGGGGGGCAATCAGCCCCAGCATTTT
TRBD1,-,TRBV7-2,TRBJ2-6,CASAPQGISGANVLTF,TGTGCCAGCGCCCCACAGGGGATCTCTGGGGCCAACGTCCTGACTTTC
-,-,TRBV6-5,TRBJ2-5,CATTRAGLGTQYF,TGTGCCACTACAAGGGCGGGACTTGGGACCCAGTACTTC
-,-,TRBV6-4,TRBJ1-2,CASSSGYGYTF,TGTGCCAGCAGTTCAGGCTATGGCTACACCTTC
-,-,TRBV15,TRBJ1-1,CATTAREVRPSNTEAFF,TGTGCCACGACTGCCAGGGAGGTCAGGCCCTCGAACACTGAAGCTTTCTTT
-,-,TRBV20-1,TRBJ1-6,CSASVGTKNSPLHF,TGCAGTGCTAGTGTCGGGACAAAAAATTCACCCCTCCACTTT
TRBD1,once,TRBV7-2,TRBJ2-5,CASSTGQGAIGTQYF,TGTGCCAGCAGCACGGGACAGGGGGCAATCGGGACCCAGTACTTC
-,-,TRBV15,TRBJ2-1,CATSSWRMNEQFF,TGTGCCACCAGCAGTTGGCGGATGAATGAGCAGTTCTTC
TRBD2,-,TRBV7-9,TRBJ2-3,CASSLGTSGLTDTQYF,TGTGCCAGCAGCTTAGGGACTAGCGGGTTGACAGATACGCAGTATTTT
-,once,TRBV5-6,TRBJ1-2,CASSLSGFVGPNYGYTF,TGTGCCAGCAGCTTGTCTGGTTTCGTCGGTCCTAACTATGGCTACACCTTC